This entry lists 12 T cell receptor beta chains sequenced from one sample in a study of tumor-infiltrating lymphocytes in localized non-small cell lung cancer listed by TCRdb under 2021. Library construction relied on the immunoSEQ multiplex PCR assay. Here the immuneACCESS table is served through TCRdb, limited to in-frame sequences with V and J called. Missing clones are a known gap in these copies; in checked studies unresolved V genes cover under half, and the rest lacks a known reason. The sample table records 2,500 to 3,000 clones; 50% to 55% of these occur just once. The leading ten clones occupy about 10% of the sample. The source material was uninvolved lung tissue not adjacent to the tumor. These receptors originate from a human donor with non-small cell lung cancer.

The chain employs TRBV4-1 and TRBJ1-5; D uncertain. Germline V lookup: CDR1 MGHRA, CDR2 YSYEKL. CDR3 length equals 15 residues. The V gene lost 0 bases and the J gene lost 0 bases, with 6 bases spanning the gap. Here the CDR3 DNA reads TGCGCCAGCAGCCAAGACCAGAATAGCAATCAGCCCCAGCATTTT. Its translation: CASSQDQNSNQPQHF.

The rearrangement links TRBV5-1 to TRBJ2-5; D may be TRBD2 (7 bases). The V and J ends lost 4 bases and 2 bases respectively, with 18 bases between them. CDR3 length equals 16 residues. CDR1 is SGHRS, CDR2 YFSETQ, per germline. The CDR3 DNA reads as TGCGCCAGCAGCCTGGCGGGGGCTAGCGGTCAAGAGACCCAGTACTTC. This codes for CASSLAGASGQETQYF.

V and J are TRBV2 and TRBJ2-7; a possible D gene is TRBD1 (6 bases). Per the germline V gene, CDR1 is SNHLY and CDR2 is FYNNEI. Between the trimmed V and J ends, which lost 11 bases and 6 bases, there was a span of 20 bases. CDR3 length equals 13 residues. The CDR3 here is CAGTSGELGEQYF. The CDR3, as DNA: TGTGCCGGAACGTCAGGGGAACTGGGCGAGCAGTACTTC.

This clone was recorded only once. The rearrangement links TRBV27 to TRBJ1-3; D remains ambiguous. CDR1 is MNHEY and CDR2 is SMNVEV in the germline V gene (reference sequence). V lost 5 bases, J lost 0 bases, and 8 bases lay in between. The length of the CDR3 is 14 residues. This CDR3 is CASSALSSGNTIYF. The CDR3 DNA sequence: TGTGCCAGCAGTGCCCTGAGCTCTGGAAACACCATATATTTT.

The table lists this clone with a few counts. The V gene is TRBV15, the J gene TRBJ1-2; D unclear. CDR1 LNHNV and CDR2 YYDKDF come from the germline V gene (reference sequence). Trimming took 0 bases from V and 7 from J, leaving 12 bases between them. This CDR3 has 14 amino acids. The CDR3 coding sequence is TGTGCCACCAGCAGAGATACAGTGGGATCTGGCTACACCTTC. Translated, it gives CATSRDTVGSGYTF.

The chain employs TRBV14 and TRBJ2-2; TRBD1 agrees at 8 bases. The germline gives CDR1 SGHDN, CDR2 FVKESK. This CDR3 contains 14 residues. The J segment lost 6 bases and the V segment lost 6 bases, leaving 6 bases of the junction unmatched. The CDR3 loop reads CASRSQGAAGELFF. In nucleotides, the CDR3 is TGTGCCAGCAGATCTCAGGGGGCAGCCGGGGAGCTGTTTTTT.

The chain is built from TRBV30 and TRBJ1-2, with D possibly matching TRBD1 (6 bases). The CDR3 has 15 amino acids. The germline V gene encodes CDR1 GTSNPN and CDR2 SVGIG (reference sequence). Trimming took off 0 bases at V and 5 bases at J, with 16 bases between the two ends. Written as DNA, the CDR3 is TGTGCCTGGAGTGTAACCGGACAGTCTCCTTATGGCTACACCTTC. This translates into CAWSVTGQSPYGYTF.

CDR3 in amino acids: CASSILVRSAYNEQFF. CDR3 in DNA: TGTGCCAGTAGTATCCTGGTCCGCTCGGCCTACAATGAGCAGTTCTTC. The V gene is TRBV19, the J gene TRBJ2-1, with D hard to call. The germline V gene encodes CDR1 LNHDA and CDR2 SQIVND (reference sequence). V was pared by 3 bases and J by 2 bases, with 14 bases between. The CDR3 spans 16 residues.

The chain is built from TRBV5-8 and TRBJ1-2, with TRBD1 matching over 7 bases. V dropped 4 bases and J dropped 7; count of bases not matched to a gene: 13. CDR1 and CDR2 (germline): SGHTS, YDEGEE. The CDR3 extends over 15 amino acids. The CDR3 DNA sequence: TGTGCCAGCAGCCCAACGGCAGGGGGGTTTGCTGGCTACACCTTC. Translated: CASSPTAGGFAGYTF.

Only a few counts were recorded for this clone. The CDR3 is CASRPQAGNGSPLHF. The CDR3 coding sequence is TGTGCCAGTCGACCCCAAGCAGGGAATGGATCACCCCTCCACTTT. This sequence joins TRBV19 and TRBJ1-6; the D gene is possibly TRBD1 (5 bases). Looked up from germline, CDR1 is LNHDA and CDR2 is SQIVND (reference sequence). V was clipped by 8 bases and J by 10 bases, with 21 bases between them. CDR3 length equals 15 residues. Supplemented by reference TRBV19 and TRBJ1-6, the full variable domain reads DGGITQSPKYLFRKEGQNVTLSCEQNLNHDAMYWYRQDPGQGLRLIYYSQIVNDFQKGDIAEGYSVSREKKESFPLTVTSAQKNPTAFYLCASRPQAGNGSPLHFGNGTRLTVT.

The chain recombines TRBV11-2 with TRBJ2-3; D might be TRBD1 (6 bases). The CDR3 is 17 amino acids. V was shortened by 3 bases and J by 1 base, with 17 bases between the two germline ends. Per the germline V gene, CDR1 is SGHAT and CDR2 is FQNNGV. This CDR3 reads CASSFPKAGARTDTQYF. The CDR3 DNA reads as TGTGCCAGCAGCTTTCCCAAAGCAGGGGCACGCACAGATACGCAGTATTTT. Full variable domain (outside the CDR3, taken from reference TRBV11-2 and TRBJ2-3): EAGVAQSPRYKIIEKRQSVAFWCNPISGHATLYWYQQILGQGPKLLIQFQNNGVVDDSQLPKDRFSAERLKGVDSTLKIQPAKLEDSAVYLCASSFPKAGARTDTQYFGPGTRLTVL.

This clone was seen a handful of times. The chain carries TRBV7-9 and TRBJ1-1; weak D call: TRBD1 (6 bases). V was clipped by 0 bases and J by 4 bases, with 15 bases between them. CDR3 length equals 16 residues. Germline V gene sequence: CDR1 SEHNR, CDR2 FQNEAQ (reference sequence). The CDR3 nucleotides read TGTGCCAGCAGCTTAGCGCAGACAGGCAGGAGCACTGAAGCTTTCTTT. Translating gives CASSLAQTGRSTEAFF.